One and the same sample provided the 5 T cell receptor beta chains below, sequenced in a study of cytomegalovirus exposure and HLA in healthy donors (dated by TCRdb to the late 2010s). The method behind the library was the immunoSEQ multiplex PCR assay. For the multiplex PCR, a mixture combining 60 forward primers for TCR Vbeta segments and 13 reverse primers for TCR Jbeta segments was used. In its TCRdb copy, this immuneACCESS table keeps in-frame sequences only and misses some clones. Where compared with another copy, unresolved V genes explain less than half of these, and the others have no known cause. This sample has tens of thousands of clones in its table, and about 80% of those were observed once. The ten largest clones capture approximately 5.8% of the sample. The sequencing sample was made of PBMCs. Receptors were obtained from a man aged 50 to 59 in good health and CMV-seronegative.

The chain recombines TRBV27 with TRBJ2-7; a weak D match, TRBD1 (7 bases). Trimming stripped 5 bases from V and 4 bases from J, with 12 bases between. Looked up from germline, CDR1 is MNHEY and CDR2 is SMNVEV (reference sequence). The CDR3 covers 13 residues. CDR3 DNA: TGTGCCAGCAGTCAGGGGGGCCCTTACGAGCAGTACTTC. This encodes CASSQGGPYEQYF.

CDR3 DNA sequence: TGTGCCAGCAGCCAACTAGGGGCGAGCACTGAAGCTTTCTTT. Translated: CASSQLGASTEAFF. The V call is TRBV4-2, the J call TRBJ1-1; D might be TRBD1 (5 bases). Germline CDR1 LGHNA, CDR2 YNFKEQ. With 2 bases removed from V and 4 bases from J, the gap between germline ends came to 11 bases. The CDR3 loop spans 14 amino acids.

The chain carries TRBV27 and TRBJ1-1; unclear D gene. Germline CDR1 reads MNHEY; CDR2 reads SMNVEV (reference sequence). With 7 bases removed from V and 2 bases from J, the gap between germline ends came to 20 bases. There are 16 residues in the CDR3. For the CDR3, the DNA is TGTGCCAGCAAAATTAGCGTGAAGCCGGGAAACACTGAAGCTTTCTTT. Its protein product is CASKISVKPGNTEAFF.

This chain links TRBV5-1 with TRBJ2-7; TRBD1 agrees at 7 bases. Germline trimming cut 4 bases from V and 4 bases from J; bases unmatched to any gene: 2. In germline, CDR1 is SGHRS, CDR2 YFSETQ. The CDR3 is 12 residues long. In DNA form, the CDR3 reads TGCGCCAGCAGCCGGGACAGTTACGAGCAGTACTTC. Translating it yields CASSRDSYEQYF.

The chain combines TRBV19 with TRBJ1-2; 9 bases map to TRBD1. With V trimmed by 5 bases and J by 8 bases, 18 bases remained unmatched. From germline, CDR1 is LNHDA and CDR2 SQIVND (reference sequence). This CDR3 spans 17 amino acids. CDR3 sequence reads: CASSLGPTGGISGGYTF. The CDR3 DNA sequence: TGTGCCAGTAGTTTGGGCCCTACAGGGGGCATTTCTGGCGGCTACACCTTC.